The clone carrying this TCR beta chain was counted once. The antigen remains unidentified. The CDR3 is 20 residues long. In germline, CDR1 is SGHTS, CDR2 YDEGEE. Trimming cost V 2 bases and J 0 bases; bases outside gene matches: 9. The data were taken from a study of shared clonotypes between healthy human individuals. Findings of the study overall: Between a handful of donors, naive CD4 clonotypes were shared at a level of about 5%. Non-shared clonotypes had lower generation probabilities than those shared by all four donors. Naive subsets usually exceeded memory subsets in estimated richness.

A deep-level run was used for the assay. Produced via immunoSEQ multiplex PCR; TCRdb's table is partial and in-frame only. The sample has 1.6 million or so clones, roughly 96% seen once; the top ten hold roughly 1.2%. This sequence originates from a man aged 25 to 40 in good health. Sequencing used naive CD4+ T cells sorted from blood. The subset was: CD45RA+ positively selected. The rearrangement links TRBV5-8 to TRBJ2-1; 15 bases are shared with TRBD2. CDR3 sequence (DNA): TGTGCCAGCAGCTTATTCAGGACTAGCGGGAGGGGTGGCTCCTACAATGAGCAGTTCTTC. It encodes CASSLFRTSGRGGSYNEQFF.